This is a list of T cell receptor beta chains from one sample in a study of blood T cell repertoires in COVID-19. TCRdb's copy holds only in-frame clones and misses some; the assay was immunoSEQ multiplex PCR. This table has a few hundred thousand clones, approximately 83% appearing once. The sample was PBMCs or T cells enriched from blood (not recorded which). The receptors come from a man in his forties or fifties who had recovered from COVID-19. CDR3s include the opening cysteine and the closing phenylalanine or tryptophan. A D gene is named only where the DNA matches it firmly. Clone sizes are given selectively: once, few, many, or a class where the clone is expanded.

>TRBJ2-1|TRBV12-1|-|15|-
TGTGCCAGCAGCTTGGCGGGAGAGGGGTGGAATGAGCAGTTCTTC
CASSLAGEGWNEQFF
>TRBJ2-4|TRBV5-5|-|14|-
TGTGCCAGCAGCTGGGACTCCCGCCGAGGCATTCAGTACTTC
CASSWDSRRGIQYF
>TRBJ2-7|TRBV7-2|-|14|-
TGTGCCAGCAGCTCTCGTACGGGGGCCTACGAGCAGTACTTC
CASSSRTGAYEQYF
>TRBJ2-1|TRBV30|-|14|TRBD1
TGTGCCTGGAGTATGAAGGGGGCTTACAATGAGCAGTTCTTC
CAWSMKGAYNEQFF
>TRBJ1-2|TRBV6-6|-|13|TRBD1
TGTGCCAGCAGTCGATCCGACAGGGACGGCTACACCTTC
CASSRSDRDGYTF
>TRBJ2-5|TRBV12-3/TRBV12-4|-|12|-
TGTGCCAGCAGCAGGAGAGGGGAGACCCAGTACTTC
CASSRRGETQYF
>TRBJ1-6|TRBV5-1|-|14|-
TGCGCCAGCAGCTTGACAGTTTATAATTCACCCCTCCACTTT
CASSLTVYNSPLHF
>TRBJ1-1|TRBV12-3/TRBV12-4|once|13|TRBD1
TGTGCCAGCAGCCGACAGGGGTTCACTGAAGCTTTCTTT
CASSRQGFTEAFF
>TRBJ1-5|TRBV10-3|-|14|-
TGTGCCATCAGTGAGGTGCAGGGAGGTCAGCCCCAGCATTTT
CAISEVQGGQPQHF
>TRBJ2-7|TRBV2|-|12|-
TGTGCCAGCAGTGGTGACAGTAACGAGCAGTACTTC
CASSGDSNEQYF
>TRBJ2-1|TRBV5-1|-|14|-
TGCGCCAGCAGCGAAAGACAGAACCTCAATGAGCAGTTCTTC
CASSERQNLNEQFF
>TRBJ2-1|TRBV7-8|once|18|TRBD2
TGTGCCAGCAGCTCCAGCGGGGGGCCTCCGAGCTCCTACAATGAGCAGTTCTTC
CASSSSGGPPSSYNEQFF
>TRBJ2-7|TRBV3-1/TRBV3-2|-|15|-
TGTGCCAGCAGCCAAGATCGGGACTTAGCTACGGAGCAGTACTTC
CASSQDRDLATEQYF
>TRBJ2-3|TRBV9|-|14|-
TGTGCCAGCAGCCCCTCCAGAGCGCCAGATACGCAGTATTTT
CASSPSRAPDTQYF
>TRBJ2-5|TRBV5-4|once|15|TRBD1
TGTGCCAGCAGCAGGACAGGGGGAATCCAAGAGACCCAGTACTTC
CASSRTGGIQETQYF
>TRBJ2-7|TRBV21-1|-|15|-
TGTGCCAGCAGCAAATTACTTATCAAATCCTACGAGCAGTACTTC
CASSKLLIKSYEQYF
>TRBJ1-2|TRBV24-1|-|14|-
TGTGCCACCAGTGATTTGGCTAGTGGCTATGGCTACACCTTC
CATSDLASGYGYTF
>TRBJ1-4|TRBV5-1|few|16|TRBD1
TGCGCCAGCAGCGCAACCCCGGGACAGGGAAATGAAAAACTGTTTTTT
CASSATPGQGNEKLFF